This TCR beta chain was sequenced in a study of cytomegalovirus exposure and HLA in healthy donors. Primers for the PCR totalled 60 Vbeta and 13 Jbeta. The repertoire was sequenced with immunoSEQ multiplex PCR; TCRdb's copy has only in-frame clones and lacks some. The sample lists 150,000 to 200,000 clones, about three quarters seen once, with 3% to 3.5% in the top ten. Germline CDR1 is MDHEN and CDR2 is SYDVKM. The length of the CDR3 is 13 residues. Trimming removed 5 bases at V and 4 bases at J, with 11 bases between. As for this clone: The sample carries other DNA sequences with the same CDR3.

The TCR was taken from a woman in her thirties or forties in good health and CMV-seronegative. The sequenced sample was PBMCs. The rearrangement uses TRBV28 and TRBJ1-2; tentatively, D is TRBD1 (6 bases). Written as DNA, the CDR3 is TGTGCCAGCAGTCCAGGGGAGGGCTATGGCTACACCTTC. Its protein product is CASSPGEGYGYTF.